The rows below give T cell receptor beta chains drawn from one sample of a study of cytomegalovirus exposure and HLA in healthy donors. The table came from immunoSEQ multiplex PCR; TCRdb's copy has only in-frame clones and leaves some out. The sample has tens of thousands of clones, roughly 82% seen once. Sequencing used PBMCs. The source of these receptors is a woman between 18 and 29 years old in good health and CMV-seropositive. CDR3s include the opening cysteine and the closing phenylalanine or tryptophan. D genes are given only for firm matches. Size is stated for part of the rows, as once, few or many counts, or as a class when the clone is expanded.

d_gene: NA; j_gene: TRBJ2-7; abundance: NA; v_gene: TRBV4-3; CDR3nt: TGCGCCAGCAGCCATAATGCGGGCGACTCCTACGAGCAGTACTTC; CDR3aa: CASSHNAGDSYEQYF
d_gene: NA; j_gene: TRBJ2-3; abundance: NA; v_gene: TRBV5-8; CDR3nt: TGTGCCAGCCCCCAGGGTAGCACAGATACGCAGTATTTT; CDR3aa: CASPQGSTDTQYF
d_gene: TRBD2; j_gene: TRBJ2-1; abundance: NA; v_gene: TRBV19; CDR3nt: TGTGCCAGTAGTATGGCGTCGCGGGCTGGGGGGGGTGAGCAGTTCTTC; CDR3aa: CASSMASRAGGGEQFF
d_gene: NA; j_gene: TRBJ2-3; abundance: NA; v_gene: TRBV6-5; CDR3nt: TGTGCCAGCAGTTACGTTGCGGGGAGCACAGATACGCAGTATTTT; CDR3aa: CASSYVAGSTDTQYF
d_gene: NA; j_gene: TRBJ2-7; abundance: NA; v_gene: TRBV7-3; CDR3nt: TGTGCCAGCAGCTTAACGGGTGGGCCTTCCTACGAGCAGTACTTC; CDR3aa: CASSLTGGPSYEQYF
d_gene: NA; j_gene: TRBJ2-3; abundance: few; v_gene: TRBV25-1; CDR3nt: TGTGCCAGCAGTGAAGGTAGAGAGGGAAACACAGATACGCAGTATTTT; CDR3aa: CASSEGREGNTDTQYF
d_gene: TRBD1; j_gene: TRBJ2-7; abundance: NA; v_gene: TRBV19; CDR3nt: TGTGCCAGTAGTCCACGGGACAGAACCTACGAGCAGTACTTC; CDR3aa: CASSPRDRTYEQYF
d_gene: NA; j_gene: TRBJ2-2; abundance: NA; v_gene: TRBV29-1; CDR3nt: TGCAGCGTTGCCCGAGGCACCGGGGAGCTGTTTTTT; CDR3aa: CSVARGTGELFF
d_gene: TRBD1; j_gene: TRBJ2-2; abundance: NA; v_gene: TRBV6-5; CDR3nt: TGTGCCAGCAGTGACAGGGACACCGGGGAGCTGTTTTTT; CDR3aa: CASSDRDTGELFF
d_gene: NA; j_gene: TRBJ2-7; abundance: NA; v_gene: TRBV2; CDR3nt: TGTGCCAGCAGTGAATATGAGGGAGGATTTTACGAGCAGTACTTC; CDR3aa: CASSEYEGGFYEQYF
d_gene: TRBD1; j_gene: TRBJ2-7; abundance: NA; v_gene: TRBV25-1; CDR3nt: TGTGCCAGCAGTCCACGTCCCGGGACAGGGGGATGGGAGCAGTACTTC; CDR3aa: CASSPRPGTGGWEQYF
d_gene: NA; j_gene: TRBJ2-4; abundance: NA; v_gene: TRBV5-4; CDR3nt: TGTGCCAGCAGCGGCGACAAGGGACTGGGAAACATTCAGTACTTC; CDR3aa: CASSGDKGLGNIQYF
d_gene: NA; j_gene: TRBJ1-4; abundance: NA; v_gene: TRBV19; CDR3nt: TGTGCCAGTAATTCCCAGGTTAATGAAAAACTGTTTTTT; CDR3aa: CASNSQVNEKLFF
d_gene: NA; j_gene: TRBJ1-4; abundance: NA; v_gene: TRBV2; CDR3nt: TGTGCCACCGGAAGGGACAATAATGAAAAACTGTTTTTT; CDR3aa: CATGRDNNEKLFF
d_gene: NA; j_gene: TRBJ2-3; abundance: once; v_gene: TRBV30; CDR3nt: TGTGCCTGGACTATCACAGATACGCAGTATTTT; CDR3aa: CAWTITDTQYF
d_gene: TRBD1; j_gene: TRBJ2-5; abundance: NA; v_gene: TRBV19; CDR3nt: TGTGCCAGTAGTATCACCGGGACAGGCGTTCGGAAGACCCAGTACTTC; CDR3aa: CASSITGTGVRKTQYF
d_gene: TRBD1; j_gene: TRBJ1-6; abundance: NA; v_gene: TRBV7-8; CDR3nt: TGTGCCAGCAGCTATGACAGGGGGTATAATTCACCCCTCCACTTT; CDR3aa: CASSYDRGYNSPLHF
d_gene: NA; j_gene: TRBJ2-7; abundance: NA; v_gene: TRBV4-3; CDR3nt: TGCGCCAGCAACCTCGACCAAGGAAGCCTGACAGGAGACGAGCAGTACTTC; CDR3aa: CASNLDQGSLTGDEQYF
d_gene: NA; j_gene: TRBJ2-2; abundance: NA; v_gene: TRBV5-1; CDR3nt: TGCGCCAGCAGCAAGGGAGACACCGGGGAGCTGTTTTTT; CDR3aa: CASSKGDTGELFF
d_gene: NA; j_gene: TRBJ1-2; abundance: NA; v_gene: TRBV6-4; CDR3nt: TGTGCCAGCAGCTCCGACAGTAACTATGGCTACACCTTC; CDR3aa: CASSSDSNYGYTF
d_gene: TRBD2; j_gene: TRBJ2-3; abundance: few; v_gene: TRBV6-4; CDR3nt: TGTGCCAGCAGTGAGAAGCGGGGCCACACAGATACGCAGTATTTT; CDR3aa: CASSEKRGHTDTQYF
d_gene: TRBD1; j_gene: TRBJ1-6; abundance: few; v_gene: TRBV28; CDR3nt: TGTGCCAGCAGGCCTAAACAGGGGGCGGCTAATTCACCCCTCCACTTT; CDR3aa: CASRPKQGAANSPLHF
d_gene: NA; j_gene: TRBJ1-1; abundance: few; v_gene: TRBV10-1; CDR3nt: TGCGCCAGCAGGATTGGACAGTTCAACACTGAAGCTTTCTTT; CDR3aa: CASRIGQFNTEAFF
d_gene: NA; j_gene: TRBJ2-2; abundance: once; v_gene: TRBV5-1; CDR3nt: TGCGCCAGCAGCTCTGGACAGTGGGACACCGGGGAGCTGTTTTTT; CDR3aa: CASSSGQWDTGELFF
d_gene: NA; j_gene: TRBJ2-5; abundance: NA; v_gene: TRBV7-9; CDR3nt: TGTGCCAGCAGCTTACTGAGGGAGTACCAAGAGACCCAGTACTTC; CDR3aa: CASSLLREYQETQYF
d_gene: TRBD2; j_gene: TRBJ2-3; abundance: NA; v_gene: TRBV4-2; CDR3nt: TGTGCCAGCAGCCATCCGACCCAAGGGACTAGCAGAGATACGCAGTATTTT; CDR3aa: CASSHPTQGTSRDTQYF
d_gene: NA; j_gene: TRBJ1-1; abundance: NA; v_gene: TRBV11-2; CDR3nt: TGTGCCAGCAGCCCAGGGATTGGCACTGAAGCTTTCTTT; CDR3aa: CASSPGIGTEAFF
d_gene: TRBD2; j_gene: TRBJ2-1; abundance: NA; v_gene: TRBV18; CDR3nt: TGTGCCAGCTCACCACCCGGGACTAGGTCCTACAATGAGCAGTTCTTC; CDR3aa: CASSPPGTRSYNEQFF
d_gene: TRBD1; j_gene: TRBJ2-7; abundance: NA; v_gene: TRBV7-9; CDR3nt: TGTGCCAGCAGCGCGGGACAGGGGGCGAGCAACGAGCAGTACTTC; CDR3aa: CASSAGQGASNEQYF
d_gene: NA; j_gene: TRBJ2-3; abundance: NA; v_gene: TRBV29-1; CDR3nt: TGCAGCGCTTCCCGACTCCAAACCAACACAGATACGCAGTATTTT; CDR3aa: CSASRLQTNTDTQYF
d_gene: TRBD2; j_gene: TRBJ2-3; abundance: few; v_gene: TRBV6-1; CDR3nt: TGTGCCAGCAGTGAGTCTAGCGGGGGCACAGATACGCAGTATTTT; CDR3aa: CASSESSGGTDTQYF
d_gene: NA; j_gene: TRBJ2-1; abundance: NA; v_gene: TRBV30; CDR3nt: TGTGCCTGGAGTACGGGGGTAGTCTACAATGAGCAGTTCTTC; CDR3aa: CAWSTGVVYNEQFF
d_gene: NA; j_gene: TRBJ1-2; abundance: few; v_gene: TRBV28; CDR3nt: TGTGCCAGCAGTTTATTGGGGGAGGGCGGCTACACCTTC; CDR3aa: CASSLLGEGGYTF
d_gene: NA; j_gene: TRBJ1-1; abundance: NA; v_gene: TRBV18; CDR3nt: TGTGCCAGCTCACTGAGCGGGGGAGGAACTGAAGCTTTCTTT; CDR3aa: CASSLSGGGTEAFF
d_gene: NA; j_gene: TRBJ2-3; abundance: NA; v_gene: TRBV4-3; CDR3nt: TGCGCCAGCAGCCAAGATGGTGGGGGCAACACAGATACGCAGTGTTTT; CDR3aa: CASSQDGGGNTDTQCF
d_gene: NA; j_gene: TRBJ2-7; abundance: NA; v_gene: TRBV5-4; CDR3nt: TGTGCCAGCAGCCGGTCGGGGGTCTACGAGCAGTACTTC; CDR3aa: CASSRSGVYEQYF
d_gene: TRBD2; j_gene: TRBJ2-7; abundance: NA; v_gene: TRBV2; CDR3nt: TGTGCCAGCAGTGTCCCTAGGGCGCTAGCGGGAGCCTACGAGCAGTACTTC; CDR3aa: CASSVPRALAGAYEQYF
d_gene: NA; j_gene: TRBJ1-2; abundance: NA; v_gene: TRBV7-6; CDR3nt: TGTGCCAGCAGCTTAGTACAGGGCATTCCGGGCTACACCTTC; CDR3aa: CASSLVQGIPGYTF
d_gene: TRBD1; j_gene: TRBJ2-1; abundance: NA; v_gene: TRBV6-4; CDR3nt: TGTGCCAGCAGTGACTCCGGGACAGGGGGCTACAATGAGCAGTTCTTC; CDR3aa: CASSDSGTGGYNEQFF
d_gene: NA; j_gene: TRBJ2-5; abundance: NA; v_gene: TRBV5-6; CDR3nt: TGTGCCAGCAGCTTGGCCGAACGGGAGACCCAGTACTTC; CDR3aa: CASSLAERETQYF
d_gene: NA; j_gene: TRBJ2-5; abundance: NA; v_gene: TRBV7-3; CDR3nt: TGTGCCAGCAGCCTGGGACCAGGGGAAGCCAGAGAGACCCAGTACTTC; CDR3aa: CASSLGPGEARETQYF
d_gene: TRBD1; j_gene: TRBJ1-4; abundance: NA; v_gene: TRBV4-2; CDR3nt: TGTGCCAGCAGCCAAAGGGGACAGGGCACCCGGACGTCAACTAATGAAAAACTGTTTTTT; CDR3aa: CASSQRGQGTRTSTNEKLFF
d_gene: TRBD2; j_gene: TRBJ2-1; abundance: NA; v_gene: TRBV30; CDR3nt: TGTGCCTGCACGGGACTAGCGGGAGTGGGGGAGCAGTTCTTC; CDR3aa: CACTGLAGVGEQFF
d_gene: NA; j_gene: TRBJ2-2; abundance: NA; v_gene: TRBV2; CDR3nt: TGTGCCAGCAGTGAAGTCCCGGGGGAGGCCGGGGAGCTGTTTTTT; CDR3aa: CASSEVPGEAGELFF
d_gene: TRBD2; j_gene: TRBJ2-1; abundance: NA; v_gene: TRBV19; CDR3nt: TGTGCCAGTAGTATAGTTGGACTAGTGGGTAATGAGCAGTTCTTC; CDR3aa: CASSIVGLVGNEQFF
d_gene: TRBD2; j_gene: TRBJ2-1; abundance: NA; v_gene: TRBV9; CDR3nt: TGTGCCAGCAGCGTAGGGCTAGCGGTCTCCTACAATGAGCAGTTCTTC; CDR3aa: CASSVGLAVSYNEQFF
d_gene: NA; j_gene: TRBJ1-2; abundance: NA; v_gene: TRBV30; CDR3nt: TGTGCCTGGAGTGTACCCGGGTACGATTATGGCTACACCTTC; CDR3aa: CAWSVPGYDYGYTF
d_gene: NA; j_gene: TRBJ1-4; abundance: NA; v_gene: TRBV5-4; CDR3nt: TGTGCCAGCAGCCCAGGGATCGGCGATGAAAAACTGTTTTTT; CDR3aa: CASSPGIGDEKLFF
d_gene: NA; j_gene: TRBJ1-1; abundance: NA; v_gene: TRBV27; CDR3nt: TGTGCCAGCAGTTTAGAGGGGGGGACTGAAGCTTTCTTT; CDR3aa: CASSLEGGTEAFF
d_gene: NA; j_gene: TRBJ1-2; abundance: NA; v_gene: TRBV7-9; CDR3nt: TGTGCCAGCAGCCCCCCCGGACAGTGCAGTTCGGGCTACACCTTC; CDR3aa: CASSPPGQCSSGYTF
d_gene: TRBD1; j_gene: TRBJ2-1; abundance: once; v_gene: TRBV27; CDR3nt: TGTGCCAGCAGTTTGGGGACAGGGGGGACTAGGGGGAATGAGCAGTTCTTC; CDR3aa: CASSLGTGGTRGNEQFF
d_gene: NA; j_gene: TRBJ2-6; abundance: NA; v_gene: TRBV18; CDR3nt: TGTGCCAGCTCACCAAGGGTGGGGGCTGGTGGGGCCAACGTCCTGACTTTC; CDR3aa: CASSPRVGAGGANVLTF
d_gene: NA; j_gene: TRBJ1-6; abundance: NA; v_gene: TRBV5-6; CDR3nt: TGTGCCAGCAGCACCGGTAAATCACCCCTCCACTTT; CDR3aa: CASSTGKSPLHF
d_gene: TRBD1; j_gene: TRBJ1-5; abundance: NA; v_gene: TRBV28; CDR3nt: TGTGCCAGCAGTTTGCGTCAGGGGGCGAGGCAGCCCCAGCATTTT; CDR3aa: CASSLRQGARQPQHF